The T cell receptor (beta chain) described here comes from a study of blood T cell repertoires in COVID-19. Study summary: T cells, B-cell-depleted T cells, or PBMCs supplied cDNA or gDNA.

This table comes from immunoSEQ multiplex PCR, and its TCRdb copy is limited to in-frame clones, with some not included. The top ten clones hold 3.4% of a sample with a few hundred thousand clones, roughly 80% of them seen once. This clonotype was sampled from a woman in her late teens or twenties with acute or convalescent COVID-19. The source material was peripheral blood.

CDR3 in amino acids: CASSRGTGNSPLHF. CDR3 sequence (DNA): TGTGCCAGCAGCCGGGGGACGGGTAATTCACCCCTCCACTTT. The chain employs TRBV5-6 and TRBJ1-6; TRBD1 is a possible D gene (5 bases). The V gene's germline CDR1 is SGHDT and CDR2 YYEEEE. CDR3 length: 14 residues. V dropped 4 bases and J dropped 6 bases, with 11 bases sitting between them.